The 23 T cell receptor delta chains below all came from one sample that was sequenced in a study of DNA immune sequencing with unique molecular identifiers. Primers for all 8 TRDV and 4 TRDJ genes amplified genomic DNA in 32-plex. In 2 to 4 barcoding PCR cycles, molecules received a 12-nucleotide UMI, then adapter PCR followed. TCRdb called clones anew from the multiplex PCR reads with CATT. The table has 2,000 or so delta-chain clones, more than 5.5% seen once; the top ten hold 53%. The sample taken for sequencing was gamma-delta T cells from buffy coat blood. The receptors originated from a human donor in good health.

This clone is classed as medium-sized. The chain has TRDV1 and TRDJ1, with D perhaps TRDD2 or TRDD3 (8 bases each). The J gene comes from matching the DNA to germline here; TCRdb lacks it. V lost 1 base and J lost 1, with 37 bases in between. Germline V CDR1 and CDR2: TSWWSYY, QGS. The CDR3 is made up of 24 amino acids. The CDR3 loop is CALGEPSYEGGIEDLKRATDKLIF. The CDR3 region has the DNA TGTGCTCTTGGGGAACCTTCCTACGAAGGGGGGATAGAAGATCTAAAAAGGGCCACCGATAAACTCATCTTT.

This clone is medium-sized within its sample. The rearrangement joins TRAV14/DV4 to TRDJ1, with 8 bases lining up with TRDD3. TCRdb lists no J gene, so it was determined here by aligning the DNA to germline. CDR3 length: 20 amino acids. From germline, CDR1 is TSDPSYG and CDR2 QGSYDQQN (reference sequence). V trimming: 11 bases; J trimming: 3 bases; junction bases outside the gene matches: 29. The CDR3 protein is CAVLDSTARVWVGDSDKLIF. The CDR3 DNA reads as TGTGCAGTGCTTGATTCTACAGCGCGGGTATGGGTGGGGGATTCCGATAAACTCATCTTT.

A few counts support this clone. TCRdb shows a much larger clone's protein in place of this DNA's translation, and the two differ at residue 3, likely through a read error; the protein shown is translated from the DNA. The CDR3 region is CAWDTLLGGDKLIF. For the CDR3, the DNA is TGTGCCTGGGACACCCTACTGGGAGGCGATAAACTCATCTTT. This rearrangement joins TRDV2 to TRDJ1, with a tentative D call TRDD3 (6 bases). The CDR3 totals 14 residues. Germline values: CDR1 GEAIGNYY, CDR2 EKD.

This clone is judged large. Other DNA sequences of this sample code for an identical CDR3. CDR3 sequence: CACDTLGIHTDKLIF. The CDR3 DNA is TGTGCCTGTGACACCCTGGGGATCCACACCGATAAACTCATCTTT. The chain employs TRDV2 and TRDJ1, with TRDD3 as a possible D gene (6 bases). CDR1 is GEAIGNYY and CDR2 is EKD in the germline V gene. CDR3 length: 15 amino acids. Between the trimmed V and J ends, which lost 0 bases and 0 bases, there was a span of 10 bases.

Worth noting for this clone: A read error likely explains this, since a far larger clone differs by one base. The sample contains more than one DNA sequence encoding this CDR3. The chain has TRDV2 and TRDJ3; weak D call: TRDD3 (6 bases). Germline lookup yields CDR1 GEAIGNYY and CDR2 EKD. The V end was cut by 2 bases, the J end by 0 bases, with 22 bases between. The CDR3 consists of 21 residues. The CDR3 DNA follows: TGTGCCTGTGACATACTGGGAGATAAGCCCTCGAGCTCCTGGGACACCCGACAGATGTTTTTC. It is translated as CACDILGDKPSSSWDTRQMFF.

Turning to this clone: The protein in TCRdb stems from a much larger clone and differs at residue 10 from this DNA's translation, likely a read error; here the protein is translated from the DNA. The chain combines TRDV2 with TRDJ1; no definite D call. The germline V gene has CDR1 GEAIGNYY and CDR2 EKD. Trimming stripped 3 bases from V and 4 bases from J, with 17 bases between. The CDR3 extends over 15 amino acids. The chain's CDR3 is CACDSLYSYIDKLIF. CDR3 DNA: TGTGCCTGTGACTCCCTGTACTCGTACATCGATAAACTCATCTTT.

CDR3 region: CAFIAGGYEVPDKLIF. CDR3 nucleotides: TGTGCCTTTATTGCCGGGGGATACGAGGTACCCGATAAACTCATCTTT. The J gene is TRDJ1; the V gene was not called; the table's D gene call, TRDD3, was not cross checked with the DNA. The CDR3 is 16 amino acids.

A remark on this clone: A read error likely explains why the TCRdb protein, taken from a much larger clone, differs from this DNA's translation at residue 12; the protein shown is translated from the DNA. The chain is built from TRDV2 and TRDJ1, with TRDD3 matching over 12 bases. The CDR3 totals 17 residues. Losses at the gene ends were 3 bases for V and 3 bases for J; bases not matched to a gene: 10. Germline values: CDR1 GEAIGNYY, CDR2 EKD. Written as DNA, the CDR3 is TGTGCCTGTGACCCTTTGGCTGGGGGATACGGGTCCGATAAACTCATCTTT. Protein product: CACDPLAGGYGSDKLIF.

For this clone: A far larger clone is a single base away, which makes a read error likely. The chain is built from TRDV3 and TRDJ1; the match to TRDD3 covers 9 bases. V shed 2 bases and J 0 bases; nucleotides not matched to a gene: 10. The length of the CDR3 is 16 residues. Germline CDR1 TVYSNPD, CDR2 GDNSRS (reference sequence). CDR3 in amino acids: CAFDLGDPDHTDKLIF. For the CDR3, the DNA is TGTGCCTTTGATCTGGGGGATCCCGACCACACCGATAAACTCATCTTT.

This clone was detected only a few times. TCRdb records a much larger clone's protein for this DNA, with a difference at residue 17 that likely arises from a read error; the protein given is the translation of the DNA. This chain connects TRDV1 to TRDJ1; 8 nucleotides align to TRDD2. Germline matching of the DNA provided the J gene here, since TCRdb leaves it blank. The CDR3 consists of 30 residues. Trimming took 1 base from V and 0 from J; bases not matched to a gene: 46. Germline V gene lookup returns CDR1 TSWWSYY and CDR2 QGS. CDR3 in amino acids: CALGEQGPSPSYPWKGHWGFTPTYTDKLIF. In DNA form, the CDR3 reads TGTGCTCTTGGGGAACAAGGGCCCTCGCCTTCCTATCCGTGGAAGGGCCATTGGGGGTTCACGCCCACATACACCGATAAACTCATCTTT.

This clone was counted only a few times. The protein held in TCRdb is that of a much larger clone and does not match this DNA's translation at residue 13, likely because of a read error; the protein shown is translated from the DNA. The V and J genes are TRDV2 and TRDJ1; 9 bases are a match to TRDD3. The V gene end was trimmed by 3 bases and the J gene end by 3 bases; junction bases not matched to a gene: 22. Germline-derived CDR1 and CDR2 are GEAIGNYY and EKD. The CDR3 length is 20 residues. The CDR3 DNA sequence: TGTGCCTGTGACCAAGTCCCCGCTTCTACTGGGGGACACCCGTCCGATAAACTCATCTTT. It is translated as CACDQVPASTGGHPSDKLIF.

The sample holds a few counts of this clone. TCRdb attributes to this sequence the protein of a much larger clone, which differs from the DNA translation at residue 16; a read error is likely, and the protein displayed is translated from the DNA. The J gene is TRDJ1, the V gene TRDV1, with 9 nucleotides matching TRDD3. TCRdb does not report a J gene; here it was assigned by matching the DNA to germline references. The CDR3 has 24 amino acids. After removal of 4 bases from V and 0 bases from J, the junction contained 30 bases not matched to a gene. Germline V gene sequence: CDR1 TSWWSYY, CDR2 QGS. The CDR3 loop reads CALGVSPLGPGDTSTAPYTDKLIF. CDR3 DNA: TGTGCTCTTGGGGTGTCCCCCCTTGGCCCTGGGGATACGAGTACCGCTCCGTACACCGATAAACTCATCTTT.

By frequency in the sample, this clone is medium-sized. The rearrangement joins TRDV2 to TRDJ3, with 10 bases matching TRDD3. Germline loops: CDR1 GEAIGNYY, CDR2 EKD. J was trimmed by 0 bases and V by 0 bases; bases with no gene match: 13. The CDR3 spans 22 residues. The CDR3 sequence is CACDTGGTGGSLSSWDTRQMFF. CDR3 nucleotides: TGTGCCTGTGACACCGGAGGGACTGGGGGATCTCTGAGCTCCTGGGACACCCGACAGATGTTTTTC.

This clone was detected a few times. A read error is the likely source, as a far larger clone sits one nucleotide away. The chain uses TRDV2 and TRDJ1; 9 bases align to TRDD3. Germline CDR1 reads GEAIGNYY; CDR2 reads EKD. The CDR3 covers 19 residues. In DNA, the CDR3 is TGTGCCTGTGACACCGTGGGGGCTCGGGGATACGAGGGCACCAATAAACTCATCTTT. Its protein product is CACDTVGARGYEGTNKLIF.

This clone turned up a few times. Given a far larger clone just one base away, this is likely a sequencing read error. Additional DNA sequences in this sample encode the identical CDR3. The chain is built from TRDV2 and TRDJ1; 10 bases fit TRDD3. This CDR3 is built from 15 residues. Germline-derived CDR1 and CDR2 are GEAIGNYY and EKD. V trimming: 2 bases; J trimming: 7 bases; junction bases outside the gene matches: 9. The DNA of the CDR3 is TGTGCCTGTGACAAAATGGGGGATACTGGCCCTAAACTCATCTTT. It encodes CACDKMGDTGPKLIF.

This clone occurred a few times. A far more abundant clone sits one base away, making this likely a read error. Other DNA sequences from this sample encode an identical CDR3 as well. This chain uses TRDV2 with TRDJ1, with D possibly matching TRDD3 (5 bases). This CDR3 spans 18 amino acids. Per germline, CDR1 GEAIGNYY and CDR2 EKD. The ends were cut back, 0 bases at V and 0 bases at J, with 19 bases in the middle. The CDR3 reads CACDTAEVRGPYTDKLIF. CDR3 DNA: TGTGCCTGTGACACCGCAGAGGTAAGGGGACCGTACACCGATAAACTCATCTTT.

This clone is medium-sized. The chain joins TRDV2 to TRDJ1; 11 bases match TRDD3. J gave up 8 bases and V 0 bases, and 7 bases lay outside the gene matches. The CDR3 has 15 amino acids. Germline values: CDR1 GEAIGNYY, CDR2 EKD. CDR3 coding DNA: TGTGCCTGTGACACCATGTTGGGGGATACGCGCAAACTCATCTTT. The encoded protein is CACDTMLGDTRKLIF.

Details on this clone: The protein TCRdb lists belongs to a much larger clone and differs from this DNA's translation at residue 5, which points to a read error; the protein shown is made from the DNA. J is TRDJ3 and V is TRDV2; 13 nucleotides agree with TRDD3. V shed 3 bases, J shed 0 bases, and the junction held 10 bases outside the gene matches. CDR3 length equals 21 residues. Germline assignment: CDR1 GEAIGNYY and CDR2 EKD. The CDR3: CACDGVLGDTSGSWDTRQMFF. The CDR3 nucleotides read TGTGCCTGTGACGGCGTACTGGGGGATACGTCCGGCTCCTGGGACACCCGACAGATGTTTTTC.

By share, this clone counts as medium-sized. J is TRDJ1 and V is TRDV2; a weak D match, TRDD3 (6 bases). V was clipped by 0 bases and J by 0 bases, with 16 bases between them. Germline V lookup: CDR1 GEAIGNYY, CDR2 EKD. The CDR3 totals 17 residues. CDR3 in DNA: TGTGCCTGTGACACCGTACTGGGCTATATGTACACCGATAAACTCATCTTT. Translated: CACDTVLGYMYTDKLIF.

As for this clone: TCRdb's entry gives the protein of a much larger clone, which mismatches this DNA's translation at residue 9, likely from a read error; the protein reported here is translated from the DNA. J is TRDJ3 and V is TRDV2; 7 bases agree with TRDD3. The CDR3 loop spans 20 amino acids. Germline V gives CDR1 GEAIGNYY, CDR2 EKD. The J segment lost 2 bases and the V segment lost 0 bases, leaving 12 bases of the junction unmatched. CDR3 DNA sequence: TGTGCCTGTGACACCGTACTGGGGAATACGCAAACCTGGGACACCCGACAGATGTTTTTC. Translating gives CACDTVLGNTQTWDTRQMFF.

On this clone: The mismatch at residue 11 between this DNA's translation and the TCRdb protein of a much larger clone likely reflects a read error; the protein shown is translated from the DNA. The rearrangement uses TRDV2 and TRDJ1, with TRDD3 identical over 10 bases. V lost 3 bases, J lost 13 bases, and 10 bases stayed unmatched. The CDR3 totals 13 residues. From germline, CDR1 is GEAIGNYY and CDR2 EKD. The CDR3 bases are TGTGCCTGTGACCCAGTACTGGGGGATGAACACATCTTT. Protein sequence: CACDPVLGDEHIF.

This clone was seen only a few times. For this DNA, TCRdb reports the protein of a much larger clone, which diverges at residue 6, most likely from a read error; the protein presented here is translated directly from the DNA. This rearrangement joins TRDV2 to TRDJ1, with TRDD3 matching over 11 bases. The CDR3 runs 18 residues. V lost 3 bases to trimming and J lost 1 base; unmatched junction nucleotides: 12. CDR1 and CDR2 from the germline V gene are GEAIGNYY and EKD. The CDR3: CACDDFGGYAGFTDKLIF. The CDR3 bases are TGTGCCTGTGACGATTTTGGGGGATACGCGGGTTTCACCGATAAACTCATCTTT.

As to this clone: A far larger clone is just one base off, so this is likely a read error. J is TRDJ1 and V is TRDV2; 13 nucleotides align to TRDD3. Per germline, CDR1 GEAIGNYY and CDR2 EKD. Losses at the gene ends were 1 base for V and 10 bases for J; bases not matched to a gene: 11. This CDR3 comprises 16 residues. DNA for the CDR3: TGTGCCTGTGACACACTCACTGGGGGATACGTTGCTATACTCATCTTT. Protein sequence: CACDTLTGGYVAILIF.